This T cell receptor beta chain emerged from a study of a mutant IDH1 vaccine in newly diagnosed glioma (TCRdb year 2021). Study-level background: Patients received eight vaccinations in weeks 1, 3, 5, 7, 11, 15, 19 and 23, corresponding to visits V03 through V10. Vaccination started 4-6 weeks after radiotherapy alone, or was given together with temozolomide cycles in the groups whose treatment included chemotherapy. Before enrollment, patients had received standard therapy of radiotherapy alone, temozolomide alone, or radiochemotherapy with temozolomide; most received the combination. Longitudinal TCRB deep sequencing was performed for around 23 treated patients wherever samples were available for exploratory analyses. Peripheral blood was collected at six visits: V03 (baseline), V05, V07, V10, V12 and V13. Of the 30 or so patients who were treated, around 62% were male and approximately 40% were female, and the mean age was around 40 years.

A word on this clone: The antigen it binds to is not known. Base-call qualities are not available, and no considerably larger clone is one nucleotide away.

CDR1 and CDR2 are read off the germline V gene as SGHDT and YYEEEE. A distance of 5 bases separates the germline ends of V and J, which lose 0 bases and 4 bases respectively. Taken from cysteine to phenylalanine, the CDR3 has 13 residues. Only the CDR3 region is kept as DNA, spanning 39 bases read in frame from base 1. The research as a whole found: The authors stated that sample limitations prevented analyses of patient blood samples from being reproduced. Availability determined which PBMC samples were chosen for TCRB deep sequencing. Pseudoprogression appeared unrelated to alterations in the top peripheral T cell clonotypes detected by TCRB sequencing. Across multiple MHC alleles, vaccine-induced immune responses were seen in 90% to 95% of patients.

Libraries were made using the immunoSEQ multiplex PCR assay. Rearranged TCR beta chain sequences were amplified using the hsTCRB Kit according to the manufacturer's protocol. An Illumina MiSeq was used to sequence the TCRB libraries. Per the source publication's procedure: Demultiplexing, trimming and gene mapping were performed with the kit vendor's proprietary platform. This immuneACCESS table, as held by TCRdb, lists in-frame sequences with V and J called but not all clones. Of the missing ones, under half trace to an unresolved V gene in checked studies; the others have no known cause. Clone size and V and J calls were adopted from that table, with D and trimming inferred from the DNA. In all, the sample holds roughly 52,000 clones, and approximately 80% of those were seen once. Roughly 6% of the sample comes from the top ten. The time point tag for this specimen amounts to: week 23, last vaccination. Every vaccine dose consisted of 300 ug of a 20-mer mutant IDH1 peptide in Montanide, administered subcutaneously together with topical imiquimod. The donors had newly diagnosed IDH1-mutant astrocytomas of WHO grade 3 or 4 that showed loss of nuclear ATRX. The samples were drawn from NOA16, a multicentre, single-arm, open-label phase I trial in Germany that tested a mutant IDH1 peptide vaccine in humans for the first time. Genomic DNA for TCRB sequencing was extracted from EDTA blood using the DNeasy Blood and Tissue Kit.

The chain was built from TRBV5-6 and TRBJ1-3, with the identity of the D gene unclear. The specimen was PBMCs, collected from a glioma patient whose treatment included an IDH1 peptide vaccine. The TCR was taken from a man aged 40-50 years with glioma. At the DNA level, the sequence is TGTGCCAGCAGCTTGGGAATGGGAAACACCATATATTTT. Protein translation: CASSLGMGNTIYF.